This is a list of T cell receptor beta chains from one sample in a study of vaccination effects on CD4 cells after COVID-19. Repertoires were generated with immunoSEQ multiplex PCR, while TCRdb's copy carries only in-frame clones and drops some. The sample carries about 27,000 clones, around 79% recorded once. Antigens for these TCRs are unknown. Specimen: CD4+ T cells from PBMCs cultured with HCoV-NL63 spike peptides, collected before COVID-19 vaccination. Receptor source: a human donor who had a prior SARS-CoV-2 infection. Each CDR3 is given with its conserved first and last residue. The D gene is left open where the match is weak. Clone sizes are given selectively: once, few, many, or a class where the clone is expanded.

D,size,V,J,CDR3,DNA
NA,NA,TRBV28,TRBJ1-4,CASSMGGSNEKLFF,TGTGCCAGCTCCATGGGGGGTTCTAATGAAAAACTGTTTTTT
NA,NA,TRBV7-3,TRBJ2-7,CASSLLPSGAYEQYF,TGTGCCAGCAGCTTACTCCCCTCAGGGGCCTACGAGCAGTACTTC
NA,NA,TRBV18,TRBJ1-4,CASSPPGVPSGEKLFF,TGTGCCAGCTCACCACCGGGCGTCCCAAGTGGTGAAAAACTGTTTTTT
NA,few,TRBV19,TRBJ1-2,CASSQPGHRYGYTF,TGTGCCAGTAGTCAACCGGGACACCGCTATGGCTACACCTTC
TRBD2,NA,TRBV11-3,TRBJ2-7,CASTHTPPPGLAGEWYF,TGTGCCAGCACCCACACCCCGCCGCCGGGACTAGCGGGAGAGTGGTACTTC
TRBD1,NA,TRBV16,TRBJ2-7,CASSQSRDRGSYEQYF,TGTGCCAGCAGCCAATCGAGGGACAGGGGGTCCTACGAGCAGTACTTC
NA,few,TRBV30,TRBJ1-1,CAWTMDRAVAFF,TGTGCCTGGACGATGGACCGCGCAGTAGCTTTCTTT
TRBD1,NA,TRBV11-2,TRBJ1-6,CASSLGAGTGINNSPLHF,TGTGCCAGCAGCTTAGGTGCCGGGACAGGGATTAATAATTCACCCCTCCACTTT
NA,NA,TRBV7-2,TRBJ1-1,CASSGAGGKHTEAFF,TGTGCCAGCAGCGGAGCCGGGGGCAAACACACTGAAGCTTTCTTT
TRBD2,NA,TRBV7-2,TRBJ2-7,CASSYTGTSGLGF,TGTGCCAGCAGCTACACCGGGACTAGCGGCCTGGGCTTC
NA,NA,TRBV5-1,TRBJ2-1,CASSPVGTNNEQFF,TGCGCCAGCAGCCCGGTGGGGACGAACAATGAGCAGTTCTTC
TRBD1,NA,TRBV7-2,TRBJ1-4,CASALTGFNEKLFF,TGTGCCAGCGCGCTGACAGGGTTTAATGAAAAACTGTTTTTT
NA,NA,TRBV6-6,TRBJ2-5,CASRATGSGTQYF,TGTGCCAGCAGAGCGACCGGTTCGGGGACCCAGTACTTC
TRBD1,NA,TRBV5-4,TRBJ2-5,CASSPRTGEGSSTQYF,TGTGCCAGCAGCCCCAGGACAGGGGAAGGGTCCTCGACCCAGTACTTC
NA,NA,TRBV19,TRBJ2-7,CASSIGGDSSYEQYF,TGTGCCAGTAGTATAGGTGGAGATAGCTCCTACGAGCAGTACTTC
TRBD1,NA,TRBV18,TRBJ2-5,CASSPGTGLETQYF,TGTGCCAGCTCACCAGGGACAGGGTTGGAGACCCAGTACTTC
TRBD1,NA,TRBV30,TRBJ1-5,CAWSAAGTAGQPQHF,TGTGCCTGGAGTGCCGCCGGGACAGCCGGTCAGCCCCAGCATTTT
TRBD1,few,TRBV11-2,TRBJ2-3,CASSPGQGTTDTQYF,TGTGCCAGCAGCCCGGGACAGGGGACCACAGATACGCAGTATTTT
NA,NA,TRBV2,TRBJ2-3,CASSEQRTDTQYF,TGTGCCAGCAGTGAACAACGCACAGATACGCAGTATTTT
TRBD2,NA,TRBV5-1,TRBJ2-3,CASSLGLAGAPDTQYF,TGCGCCAGCAGCCTAGGACTAGCGGGAGCCCCAGATACGCAGTATTTT
TRBD2,NA,TRBV4-2,TRBJ2-1,CASSQASGGASNEQFF,TGTGCCAGCAGCCAGGCCAGCGGGGGGGCCTCCAATGAGCAGTTCTTC
NA,few,TRBV6-5,TRBJ2-3,CASTRGSSTDTQYF,TGTGCCAGCACGAGAGGGAGTAGCACAGATACGCAGTATTTT
NA,NA,TRBV2,TRBJ1-4,CASSEQGIEKLFF,TGTGCCAGCAGTGAACAGGGCATCGAAAAACTGTTTTTT
TRBD2,NA,TRBV3-1/TRBV3-2,TRBJ2-3,CASSRVTSGGAYTQYF,TGTGCCAGCAGCCGTGTAACTAGCGGGGGGGCCTATACGCAGTATTTT
TRBD2,NA,TRBV6-5,TRBJ2-3,CASSYSAGDADTQYF,TGTGCCAGCAGTTACTCTGCGGGAGACGCAGATACGCAGTATTTT
TRBD2,once,TRBV3-1/TRBV3-2,TRBJ2-1,CASSRVAGESLVQFF,TGTGCCAGCAGCCGCGTAGCGGGAGAGTCACTAGTGCAGTTCTTC
NA,NA,TRBV5-4,TRBJ2-7,CASSLGISAGSSYEQYF,TGTGCCAGCAGCTTGGGTATTTCGGCAGGGAGCTCCTACGAGCAGTACTTC
NA,few,TRBV24-1,TRBJ2-3,CATSVLEQGTDTQYF,TGTGCCACCAGTGTCTTAGAACAGGGCACAGATACGCAGTATTTT
NA,NA,TRBV7-9,TRBJ2-7,CASSLEGHPIWQYF,TGTGCCAGCAGCTTAGAGGGACACCCGATTTGGCAGTACTTC
NA,NA,TRBV7-9,TRBJ1-1,CASSLESGTEAFF,TGTGCCAGCAGCCTCGAGTCAGGCACTGAAGCTTTCTTT
NA,few,TRBV3-1/TRBV3-2,TRBJ1-2,CASSHVGSGYTF,TGTGCCAGCAGCCACGTCGGATCTGGCTACACCTTC
NA,NA,TRBV7-6,TRBJ1-4,CASSSAGVVANEKLFF,TGTGCCAGCAGCTCGGCGGGGGTGGTCGCTAATGAAAAACTGTTTTTT
NA,NA,TRBV7-8,TRBJ2-7,CASREVWDTYEQYF,TGTGCCAGCAGGGAGGTATGGGACACCTACGAGCAGTACTTC
NA,NA,TRBV4-3,TRBJ1-1,CASSQEVRGRTEAFF,TGCGCCAGCAGCCAAGAGGTTAGGGGGAGGACTGAAGCTTTCTTT
NA,NA,TRBV11-2,TRBJ2-7,CASSPTNF,TGTGCCAGCAGCCCAACAAACTTC
TRBD1,NA,TRBV27,TRBJ1-5,CASRDRGLSNQPQHF,TGTGCCAGCAGGGACAGGGGCCTTAGCAATCAGCCCCAGCATTTT
NA,NA,TRBV7-2,TRBJ2-7,CASSLGSSARQYF,TGTGCCAGCAGCTTAGGCAGTTCTGCGCGGCAGTACTTC
NA,NA,TRBV7-3,TRBJ1-6,CASSLGGNSPLHF,TGTGCCAGCAGCCTCGGGGGAAATTCACCCCTCCACTTT
NA,NA,TRBV18,TRBJ2-3,CASSRNRDPLRTDTQYF,TGTGCCAGCTCACGAAATCGGGACCCGCTACGAACAGATACGCAGTATTTT
NA,once,TRBV27,TRBJ2-3,CASSSYRKFGQYF,TGTGCCAGCAGTTCGTACCGAAAATTCGGGCAGTATTTT
TRBD1,NA,TRBV6-2/TRBV6-3,TRBJ2-2,CASSKTGRNTGELFF,TGTGCCAGCAGCAAGACAGGGAGGAACACCGGGGAGCTGTTTTTT
TRBD1,NA,TRBV18,TRBJ2-5,CASSPPTGGALKTQYF,TGTGCCAGCTCACCACCGACAGGGGGCGCCTTAAAGACCCAGTACTTC
NA,NA,TRBV6-5,TRBJ2-4,CASRASANIQYF,TGTGCCAGCAGGGCCTCTGCAAACATTCAGTACTTC
TRBD1,NA,TRBV5-1,TRBJ2-3,CASSPEGADTQYF,TGCGCCAGCAGCCCCGAGGGGGCGGATACGCAGTATTTT
TRBD2,NA,TRBV3-1/TRBV3-2,TRBJ2-5,CASSRGPGLAGVETQYF,TGTGCCAGCAGCAGGGGGCCCGGACTAGCGGGAGTAGAGACCCAGTACTTC
NA,NA,TRBV29-1,TRBJ2-3,CSVEGIYWGTDTQYF,TGCAGCGTTGAAGGTATCTACTGGGGGACAGATACGCAGTATTTT
NA,NA,TRBV29-1,TRBJ1-3,CSVEDPRQTLGNTIYF,TGCAGCGTTGAAGATCCCCGACAGACTTTGGGAAACACCATATATTTT
TRBD1,NA,TRBV5-5,TRBJ2-7,CASSLSLPDRGYYEQYF,TGTGCCAGCAGCTTGTCGCTCCCCGACAGGGGCTACTACGAGCAGTACTTC
NA,NA,TRBV4-1,TRBJ1-1,CASSRLANTEAFF,TGCGCCAGCAGCCGGCTTGCGAACACTGAAGCTTTCTTT
NA,once,TRBV7-2,TRBJ2-1,CASSLVAALQNEQFF,TGTGCCAGCAGCTTAGTTGCGGCCCTGCAGAATGAGCAGTTCTTC
NA,NA,TRBV11-3,TRBJ2-5,CASSLDRRLGGRETQYF,TGTGCCAGCAGCTTAGATCGTCGCTTAGGGGGTCGAGAGACCCAGTACTTC
TRBD2,NA,TRBV6-5,TRBJ2-3,CASRRTSGGTDTQYF,TGTGCCAGCAGGCGGACTAGCGGGGGCACAGATACGCAGTATTTT
NA,once,TRBV5-1,TRBJ2-7,CASSLADLAYEQYF,TGCGCCAGCAGCTTGGCTGATTTAGCCTACGAGCAGTACTTC
NA,once,TRBV6-1,TRBJ2-1,CASSEWPDSYNEQFF,TGTGCCAGCAGTGAATGGCCGGACAGTTACAATGAGCAGTTCTTC
TRBD2,NA,TRBV4-2,TRBJ2-3,CASSPWVGAGGLDSDTQYF,TGTGCCAGCAGCCCTTGGGTAGGAGCGGGGGGTTTAGACTCAGATACGCAGTATTTT
NA,NA,TRBV15,TRBJ1-4,CATGTGPTNEKLFF,TGTGCCACCGGCACCGGCCCAACTAATGAAAAACTGTTTTTT
NA,NA,TRBV29-1,TRBJ1-1,CSAGGAGNTEAFF,TGCAGCGCTGGGGGGGCAGGGAACACTGAAGCTTTCTTT
NA,NA,TRBV10-2,TRBJ2-5,CASSLGRTTETQYF,TGCGCCAGCAGTTTGGGACGGACAACTGAGACCCAGTACTTC
TRBD1,once,TRBV4-2,TRBJ1-2,CASSQDLQGARGYTF,TGTGCCAGCAGCCAAGATCTACAGGGGGCTCGTGGCTACACCTTC